This T cell receptor (beta chain) is drawn from a study of high-grade serous ovarian cancer treatment subgroups. Study-level background: Each sample yielded on average 7,494 unique TCR beta rearrangements from 13,000 or so reads.

General observations from the study: TCR clonal relatedness correlated positively with neoantigen level. Repertoire analysis covered CDR3 alone, not CDR1 or CDR2. Repertoire similarity ranged roughly 0.11 to 0.85 between tumors of one patient.

As to this clone: Its antigen is not identified.

The tumor samples were collected prior to definitive surgery or chemotherapy. Measured with immunoSEQ multiplex PCR; TCRdb has only the in-frame clones, and not every one. The sample records under 10,000 clones, roughly 76% being singletons. V was trimmed by 0 bases and J by 4 bases, leaving 14 bases between them. The CDR3 covers 17 residues. CDR1 SGHRS and CDR2 YFSETQ come from the germline V gene. The sequencing sample was made of tumor tissue. The genes are TRBV5-1 and TRBJ1-6, with D maybe TRBD1 (5 bases). The sequence was collected from a human donor with high-grade serous ovarian cancer. CDR3 region: CASSLGQRDPYNSPLHF. DNA of the CDR3: TGCGCCAGCAGCTTGGGACAGCGAGACCCTTATAATTCACCCCTCCACTTT.